Listed below are T cell receptor beta chains from one sample, sequenced in a study of blood T cell repertoires in COVID-19. Assay: immunoSEQ multiplex PCR; the TCRdb copy retains only in-frame clones and omits some. Of some 460,000 clones in the sample, about 85% were seen once. Sequencing was performed on PBMCs or T cells enriched from blood (not recorded which). Receptor source: a woman younger than 30 who had recovered from COVID-19. The CDR3 runs from the conserved cysteine through the conserved F or W. The D gene is left open where the match is weak. A clone size is listed for some rows: how often the clone was seen (once, few, many), or a class if it is expanded.

DNA | CDR3 | J | D | V | size
TGTGCCAGCAGCCAAGAACGGGGGGCGAACTATGGCTACACCTTC | CASSQERGANYGYTF | TRBJ1-2 | - | TRBV14 | -
TGTGCCTGTAACGACAGGCAAAATGAAAAACTGTTTTTT | CACNDRQNEKLFF | TRBJ1-4 | - | TRBV30 | once
TGTGCCAGCAGCTTCGCGGGGGGCGGGGGCTACGAGCAGTACTTC | CASSFAGGGGYEQYF | TRBJ2-7 | TRBD2 | TRBV7-2 | -
TGTGCCAGCAGTCGGACAGCCAATTCACCCCTCCACTTT | CASSRTANSPLHF | TRBJ1-6 | - | TRBV12-3/TRBV12-4 | few
TGTGCCAGCAGTCAGGTCTCTGGAAACACCATATATTTT | CASSQVSGNTIYF | TRBJ1-3 | - | TRBV27 | -
TGCGCCAGCAGCTTGGAAGGTAGCGGGACAGATACGCAGTATTTT | CASSLEGSGTDTQYF | TRBJ2-3 | TRBD2 | TRBV5-1 | -
TGTGCCAGCAGCCCCCGGGAAGGGAATCAGCCCCAGCATTTT | CASSPREGNQPQHF | TRBJ1-5 | - | TRBV7-8 | once
TGTGCCAGCAGTGACGTCAGTTATTCACCCCTCCACTTT | CASSDVSYSPLHF | TRBJ1-6 | - | TRBV2 | -
TGTGCCAGCAGTCCCCCAGGGGCGGGTGGAAACACCATATATTTT | CASSPPGAGGNTIYF | TRBJ1-3 | - | TRBV28 | -
TGTGCCAGCAGTCCAGGACAGGGGGATGGCTACACCTTC | CASSPGQGDGYTF | TRBJ1-2 | TRBD1 | TRBV2 | -